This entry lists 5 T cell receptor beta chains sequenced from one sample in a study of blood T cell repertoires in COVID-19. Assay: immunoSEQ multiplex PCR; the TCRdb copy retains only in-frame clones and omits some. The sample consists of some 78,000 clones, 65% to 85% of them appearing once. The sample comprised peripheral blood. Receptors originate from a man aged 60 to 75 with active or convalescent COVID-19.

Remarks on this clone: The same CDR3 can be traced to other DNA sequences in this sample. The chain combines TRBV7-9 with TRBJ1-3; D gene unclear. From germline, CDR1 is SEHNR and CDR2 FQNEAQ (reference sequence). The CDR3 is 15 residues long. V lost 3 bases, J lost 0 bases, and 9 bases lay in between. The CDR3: CASSLRGSSGNTIYF. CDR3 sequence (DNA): TGTGCCAGCAGCTTGCGAGGGAGCTCTGGAAACACCATATATTTT.

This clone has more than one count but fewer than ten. CDR3 bases: TGTGCCAGTACCCCTAGCGGTGAGCAGTTCTTC. Translation: CASTPSGEQFF. The chain has TRBV19 and TRBJ2-1; TRBD2 matches at 7 bases. CDR1 is LNHDA and CDR2 is SQIVND in the germline V gene (reference sequence). The V segment lost 7 bases and the J segment 9 bases; nucleotides outside the gene matches: 3. This CDR3 contains 11 residues.

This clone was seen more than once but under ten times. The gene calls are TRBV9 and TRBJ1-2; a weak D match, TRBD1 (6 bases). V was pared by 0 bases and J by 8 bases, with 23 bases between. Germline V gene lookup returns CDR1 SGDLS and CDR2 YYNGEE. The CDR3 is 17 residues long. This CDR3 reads CASSVEITAGGAGGYTF. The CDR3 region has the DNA TGTGCCAGCAGCGTAGAAATTACCGCGGGGGGCGCGGGCGGCTACACCTTC.

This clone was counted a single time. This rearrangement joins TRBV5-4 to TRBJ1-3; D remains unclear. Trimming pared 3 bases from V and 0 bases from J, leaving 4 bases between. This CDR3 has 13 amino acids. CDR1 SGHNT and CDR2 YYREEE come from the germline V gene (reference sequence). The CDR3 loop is CASSWSSGNTIYF. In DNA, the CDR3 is TGTGCCAGCAGCTGGAGCTCTGGAAACACCATATATTTT.

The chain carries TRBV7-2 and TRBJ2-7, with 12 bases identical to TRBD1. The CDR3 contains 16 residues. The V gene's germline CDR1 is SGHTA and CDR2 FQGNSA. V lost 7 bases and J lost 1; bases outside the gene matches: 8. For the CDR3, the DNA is TGTGCCAGCATCATGGGACAGGGGGCCCTATCCTACGAGCAGTACTTC. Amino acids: CASIMGQGALSYEQYF. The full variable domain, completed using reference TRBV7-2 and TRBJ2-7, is GAGVSQSPSNKVTEKGKDVELRCDPISGHTALYWYRQSLGQGLEFLIYFQGNSAPDKSGLPSDRFSAERTGGSVSTLTIQRTQQEDSAVYLCASIMGQGALSYEQYFGPGTRLTVT.